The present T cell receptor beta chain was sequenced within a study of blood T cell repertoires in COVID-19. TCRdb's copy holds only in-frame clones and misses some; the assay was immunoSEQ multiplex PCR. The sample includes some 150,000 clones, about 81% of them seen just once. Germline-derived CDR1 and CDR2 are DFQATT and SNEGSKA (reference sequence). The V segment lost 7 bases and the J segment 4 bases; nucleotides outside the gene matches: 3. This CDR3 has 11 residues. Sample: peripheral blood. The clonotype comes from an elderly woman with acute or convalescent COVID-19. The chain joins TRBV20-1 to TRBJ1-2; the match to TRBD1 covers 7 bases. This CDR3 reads CSGGTAYGYTF. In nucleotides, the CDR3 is TGCAGTGGCGGGACAGCCTATGGCTACACCTTC.